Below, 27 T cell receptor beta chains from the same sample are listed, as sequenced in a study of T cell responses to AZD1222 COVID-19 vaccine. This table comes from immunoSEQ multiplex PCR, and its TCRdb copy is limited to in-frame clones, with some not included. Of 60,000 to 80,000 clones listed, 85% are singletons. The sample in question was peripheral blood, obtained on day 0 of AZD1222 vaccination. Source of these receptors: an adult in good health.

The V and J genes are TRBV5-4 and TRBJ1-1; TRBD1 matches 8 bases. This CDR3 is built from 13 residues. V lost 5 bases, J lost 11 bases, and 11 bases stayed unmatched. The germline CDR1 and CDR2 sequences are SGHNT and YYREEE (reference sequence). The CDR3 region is CASRSDRVFKAFF. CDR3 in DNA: TGTGCCAGCAGATCGGACAGGGTCTTTAAGGCTTTCTTT.

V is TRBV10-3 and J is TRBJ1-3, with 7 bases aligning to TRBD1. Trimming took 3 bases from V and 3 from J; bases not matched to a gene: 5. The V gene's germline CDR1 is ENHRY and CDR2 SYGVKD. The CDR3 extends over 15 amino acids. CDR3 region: CAISDGRGFGNTIYF. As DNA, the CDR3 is TGTGCCATCAGTGACGGCAGGGGGTTTGGAAACACCATATATTTT.

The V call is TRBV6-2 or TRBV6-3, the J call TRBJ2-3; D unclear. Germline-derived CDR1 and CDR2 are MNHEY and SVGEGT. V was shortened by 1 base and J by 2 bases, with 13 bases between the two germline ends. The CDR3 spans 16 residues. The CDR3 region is CASSYLGQDYTDTQYF. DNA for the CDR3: TGTGCCAGCAGTTACTTAGGGCAGGATTACACAGATACGCAGTATTTT.

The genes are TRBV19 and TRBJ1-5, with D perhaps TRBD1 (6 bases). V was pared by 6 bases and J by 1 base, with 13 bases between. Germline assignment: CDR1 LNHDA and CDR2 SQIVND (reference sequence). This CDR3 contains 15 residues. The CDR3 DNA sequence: TGTGCCAGTAGATGGACAGTTTCGAGCAATCAGCCCCAGCATTTT. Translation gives CASRWTVSSNQPQHF.

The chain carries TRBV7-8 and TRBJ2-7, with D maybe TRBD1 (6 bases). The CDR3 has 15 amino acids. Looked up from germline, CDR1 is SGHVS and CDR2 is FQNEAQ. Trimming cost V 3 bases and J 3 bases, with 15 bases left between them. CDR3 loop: CASSLGDNGVYEQYF. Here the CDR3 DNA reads TGTGCCAGCAGCTTGGGGGACAACGGCGTCTACGAGCAGTACTTC.

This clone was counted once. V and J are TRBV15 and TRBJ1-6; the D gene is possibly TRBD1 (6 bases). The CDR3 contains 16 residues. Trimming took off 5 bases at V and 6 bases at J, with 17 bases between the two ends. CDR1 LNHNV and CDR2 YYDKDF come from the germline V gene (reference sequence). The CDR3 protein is CATSVLPAGVNSPLHF. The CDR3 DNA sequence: TGTGCCACCAGCGTCCTTCCGGCAGGGGTTAATTCACCCCTCCACTTT.

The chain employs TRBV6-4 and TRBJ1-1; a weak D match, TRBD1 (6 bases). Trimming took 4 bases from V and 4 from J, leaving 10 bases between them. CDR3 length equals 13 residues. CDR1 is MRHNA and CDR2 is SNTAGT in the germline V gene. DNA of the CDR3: TGTGCCAGCAGTGCAGGGGTTGCCACTGAAGCTTTCTTT. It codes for CASSAGVATEAFF.

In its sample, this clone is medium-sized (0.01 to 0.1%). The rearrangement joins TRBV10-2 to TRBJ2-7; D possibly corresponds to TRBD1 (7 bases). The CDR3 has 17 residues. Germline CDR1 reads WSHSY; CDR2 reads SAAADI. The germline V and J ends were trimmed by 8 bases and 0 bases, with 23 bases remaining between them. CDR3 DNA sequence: TGCGCCAGCGGGGGGCGGACGGCATGGGACAGCTCCTACGAGCAGTACTTC. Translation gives CASGGRTAWDSSYEQYF.

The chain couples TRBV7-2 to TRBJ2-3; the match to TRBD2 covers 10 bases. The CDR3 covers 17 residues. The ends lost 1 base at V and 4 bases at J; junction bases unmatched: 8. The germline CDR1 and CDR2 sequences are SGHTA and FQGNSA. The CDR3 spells CASSLVGSGGLADTQYF. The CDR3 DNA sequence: TGTGCCAGCAGCTTAGTGGGTAGCGGGGGGCTCGCAGATACGCAGTATTTT.

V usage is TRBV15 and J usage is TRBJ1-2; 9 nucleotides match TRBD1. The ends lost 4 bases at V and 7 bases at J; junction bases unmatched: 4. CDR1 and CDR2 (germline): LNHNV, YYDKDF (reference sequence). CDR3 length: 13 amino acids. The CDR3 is CATSKGDRVGYTF. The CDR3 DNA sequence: TGTGCCACCAGCAAAGGGGACAGGGTTGGCTACACCTTC.

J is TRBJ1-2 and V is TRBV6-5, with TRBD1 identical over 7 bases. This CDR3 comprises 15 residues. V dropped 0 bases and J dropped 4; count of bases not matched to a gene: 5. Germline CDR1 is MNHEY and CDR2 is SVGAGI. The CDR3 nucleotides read TGTGCCAGCAGTTACTCGATACAGGGGAGCTATGGCTACACCTTC. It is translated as CASSYSIQGSYGYTF.

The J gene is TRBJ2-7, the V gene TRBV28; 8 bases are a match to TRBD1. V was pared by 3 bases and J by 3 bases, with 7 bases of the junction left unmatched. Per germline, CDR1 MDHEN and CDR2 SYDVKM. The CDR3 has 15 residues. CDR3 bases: TGTGCCAGCAGTTTGAACGGACAGGGTGGCTACGAGCAGTACTTC. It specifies CASSLNGQGGYEQYF. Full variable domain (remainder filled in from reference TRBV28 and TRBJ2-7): DVKVTQSSRYLVKRTGEKVFLECVQDMDHENMFWYRQDPGLGLRLIYFSYDVKMKEKGDIPEGYSVSREKKERFSLILESASTNQTSMYLCASSLNGQGGYEQYFGPGTRLTVT.

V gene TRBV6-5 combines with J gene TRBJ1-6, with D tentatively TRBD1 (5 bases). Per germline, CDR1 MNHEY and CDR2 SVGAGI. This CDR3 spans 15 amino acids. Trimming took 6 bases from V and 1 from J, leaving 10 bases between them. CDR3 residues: CASRRDGSYNSPLHF. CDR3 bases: TGTGCCAGCAGACGGGACGGTTCCTATAATTCACCCCTCCACTTT.

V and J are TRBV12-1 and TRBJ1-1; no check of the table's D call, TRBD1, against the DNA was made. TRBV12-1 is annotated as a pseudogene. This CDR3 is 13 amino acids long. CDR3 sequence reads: CASSFVGGTEAFF. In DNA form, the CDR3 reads TGTGCCAGCAGCTTTGTAGGGGGCACTGAAGCTTTCTTT.

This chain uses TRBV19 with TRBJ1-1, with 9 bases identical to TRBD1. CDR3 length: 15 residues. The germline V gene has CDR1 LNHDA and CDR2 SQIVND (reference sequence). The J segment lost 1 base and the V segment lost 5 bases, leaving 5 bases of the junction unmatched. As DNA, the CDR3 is TGTGCCAGTAGTCGGGACAGGGCTGGGAACACTGAAGCTTTCTTT. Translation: CASSRDRAGNTEAFF. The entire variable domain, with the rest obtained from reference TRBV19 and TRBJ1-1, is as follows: DGGITQSPKYLFRKEGQNVTLSCEQNLNHDAMYWYRQDPGQGLRLIYYSQIVNDFQKGDIAEGYSVSREKKESFPLTVTSAQKNPTAFYLCASSRDRAGNTEAFFGQGTRLTVV.

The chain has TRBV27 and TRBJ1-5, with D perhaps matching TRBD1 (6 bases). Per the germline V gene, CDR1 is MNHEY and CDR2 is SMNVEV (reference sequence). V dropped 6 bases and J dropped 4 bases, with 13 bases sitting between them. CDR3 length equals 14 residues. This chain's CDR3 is CASSFGQRNQPQHF. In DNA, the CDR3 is TGTGCCAGCAGCTTCGGACAGAGGAATCAGCCCCAGCATTTT.

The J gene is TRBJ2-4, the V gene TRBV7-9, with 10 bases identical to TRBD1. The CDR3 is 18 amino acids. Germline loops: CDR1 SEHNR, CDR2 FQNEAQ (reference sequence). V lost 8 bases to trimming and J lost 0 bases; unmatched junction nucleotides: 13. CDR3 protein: CASSRPGQGTLAKNIQYF. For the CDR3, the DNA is TGTGCCAGCTCACGACCGGGACAGGGGACTTTAGCCAAAAACATTCAGTACTTC.

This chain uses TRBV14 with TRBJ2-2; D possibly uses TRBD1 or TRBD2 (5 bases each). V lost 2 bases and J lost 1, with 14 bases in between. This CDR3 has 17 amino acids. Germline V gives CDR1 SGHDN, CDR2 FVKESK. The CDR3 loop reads CASSQMIGAGNTGELFF. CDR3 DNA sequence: TGTGCCAGCAGCCAAATGATCGGGGCGGGGAACACCGGGGAGCTGTTTTTT.

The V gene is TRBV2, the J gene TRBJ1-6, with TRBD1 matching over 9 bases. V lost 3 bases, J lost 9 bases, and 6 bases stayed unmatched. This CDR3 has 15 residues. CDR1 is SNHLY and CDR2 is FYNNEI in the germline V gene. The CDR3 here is CASSDRTGASSPLHF. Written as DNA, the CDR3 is TGTGCCAGCAGTGACCGGACAGGGGCTAGTTCACCCCTCCACTTT.

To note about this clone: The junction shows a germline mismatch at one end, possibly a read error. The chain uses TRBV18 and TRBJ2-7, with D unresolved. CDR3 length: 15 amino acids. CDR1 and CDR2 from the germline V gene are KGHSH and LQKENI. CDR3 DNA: TGTGCCAGCTCCCCACTTAAGACACCTAGCTACGAGCAGTACTTC. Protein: CASSPLKTPSYEQYF.

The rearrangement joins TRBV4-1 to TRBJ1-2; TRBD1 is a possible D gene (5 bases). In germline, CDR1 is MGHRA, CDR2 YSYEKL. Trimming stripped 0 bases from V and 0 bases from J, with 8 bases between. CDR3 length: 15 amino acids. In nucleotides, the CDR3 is TGCGCCAGCAGCCAAGACCCAGGGCCTAACTATGGCTACACCTTC. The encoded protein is CASSQDPGPNYGYTF.

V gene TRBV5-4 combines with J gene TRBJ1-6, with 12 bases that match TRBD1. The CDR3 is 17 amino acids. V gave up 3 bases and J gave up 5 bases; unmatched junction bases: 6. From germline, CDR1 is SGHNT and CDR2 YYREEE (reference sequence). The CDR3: CASSWDRGLVDNSPLHF. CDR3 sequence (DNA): TGTGCCAGCAGCTGGGACAGGGGGCTAGTTGATAATTCACCCCTCCACTTT.

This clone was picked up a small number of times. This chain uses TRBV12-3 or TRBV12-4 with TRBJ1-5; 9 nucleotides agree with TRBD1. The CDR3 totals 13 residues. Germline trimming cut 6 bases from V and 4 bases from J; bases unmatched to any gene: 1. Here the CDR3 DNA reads TGTGCCAGCAGGGGGACAGGGAATCAGCCCCAGCATTTT. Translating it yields CASRGTGNQPQHF.

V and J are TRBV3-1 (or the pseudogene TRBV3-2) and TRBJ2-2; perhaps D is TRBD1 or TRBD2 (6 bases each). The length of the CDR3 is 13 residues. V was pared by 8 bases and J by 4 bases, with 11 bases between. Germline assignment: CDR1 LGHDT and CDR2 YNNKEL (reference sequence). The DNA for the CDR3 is TGTGCCAGCCGGGGGCGTGGCACCGGGGAGCTGTTTTTT. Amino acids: CASRGRGTGELFF.

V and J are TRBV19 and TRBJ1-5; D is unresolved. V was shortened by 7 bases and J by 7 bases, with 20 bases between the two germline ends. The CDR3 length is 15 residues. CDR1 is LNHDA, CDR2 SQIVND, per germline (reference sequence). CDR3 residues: CASIDTRRARQPQHF. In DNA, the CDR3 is TGTGCCAGTATCGATACTAGGAGGGCGCGGCAGCCCCAGCATTTT.

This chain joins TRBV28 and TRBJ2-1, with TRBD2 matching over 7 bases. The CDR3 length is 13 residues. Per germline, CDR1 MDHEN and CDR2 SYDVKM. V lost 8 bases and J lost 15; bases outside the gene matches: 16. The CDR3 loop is CASLRASGSFAFF. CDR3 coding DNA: TGTGCCAGCCTGAGGGCTAGCGGTTCCTTTGCGTTCTTC.

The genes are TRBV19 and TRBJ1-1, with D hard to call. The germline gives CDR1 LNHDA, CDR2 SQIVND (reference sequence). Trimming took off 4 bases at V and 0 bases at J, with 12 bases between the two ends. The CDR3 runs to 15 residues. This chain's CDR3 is CASSTREKVNTEAFF. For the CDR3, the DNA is TGTGCCAGTAGTACCCGGGAAAAGGTGAACACTGAAGCTTTCTTT.